The 18 T cell receptor beta chains listed next were all sequenced from one sample in a study of human T cells and chemical hapten exposure. One entry per CDR3 protein results from TCRdb running MiXCR on the RACE reads. Among nearly 350,000 distinct CDR3 sequences, about 7% were seen once, and the ten largest hold 8.4%. Documented time point: patch test 1, 2 weeks after DPC sensitization. Treatment noted: therapeutic diphenylcyclopropenone sensitization with weekly scalp DPC. Sequencing was performed on whole blood, taken in connection with sensitization to the hapten diphenylcyclopropenone (DPC). The receptors were gathered from a woman aged 18-35 years with alopecia areata. Some clones in this sample may be carry-over from other donors' samples.

Turning to this clonotype: This may be a read error: a much more frequent sequence differs by one nucleotide. This rearrangement joins TRBV2 to TRBJ1-3; D is ambiguous. Germline assignment: CDR1 SNHLY and CDR2 FYNNEI. Trimming pared 3 bases from V and 0 bases from J, leaving 12 bases between. This CDR3 comprises 16 residues. Here the CDR3 DNA reads TGTGCCAGCAGTGAGTTGTGGCCCAGCTCTGGAAACACCATATATTTT. Its translation is CASSELWPSSGNTIYF.

The table lists this clonotype with many counts. The V call is TRBV15, the J call TRBJ1-5, with D uncertain. This CDR3 region has 15 residues. Germline lookup yields CDR1 LNHNV and CDR2 YYDKDF (reference sequence). Deletions cut 5 bases from V and 7 bases from J, with 18 bases between. CDR3 bases: TGTGCCACCAGCCCATATGAGGAGGTGAACCAGCCCCAGCATTTT. Translation gives CATSPYEEVNQPQHF.

This clonotype was seen only a few times. This sequence joins TRBV28 and TRBJ1-4, with a tentative D call TRBD1 (5 bases). Germline loops: CDR1 MDHEN, CDR2 SYDVKM. CDR3 length equals 15 residues. The V end lost 5 bases, the J end lost 0 bases, and 10 bases lay between the germline ends. DNA for the CDR3: TGTGCCAGCAGTCGCACAGGAGCAACTAATGAAAAACTGTTTTTT. Translation gives CASSRTGATNEKLFF.

The chain carries TRBV5-5 and TRBJ2-1, with 10 bases that match TRBD2. Germline CDR1 SGHKS, CDR2 YYEKEE (reference sequence). The CDR3 loop spans 16 amino acids. J lost 9 bases, V lost 3 bases, and 12 bases had no gene match. The CDR3 nucleotides are TGTGCCAGCAGCTATGAAAGTAGCGGGGGGCAAGGTGAGCAGTTCTTC. Translated, it gives CASSYESSGGQGEQFF.

This clonotype was recorded at least ten times. This rearrangement joins TRBV7-3 to TRBJ2-3; 8 bases map to TRBD1. The CDR3 totals 15 residues. V shed 8 bases, J shed 4 bases, and the junction held 11 bases outside the gene matches. Germline CDR1 reads SGHTA; CDR2 reads FQGTGA. The CDR3 DNA sequence: TGTGCCAGCGCCGTCTCCCAGGGGGCCGCAGATACGCAGTATTTT. Translated, it gives CASAVSQGAADTQYF.

This clonotype was seen ten or more times. The genes are TRBV7-9 and TRBJ2-3, with 14 bases fitting TRBD2. Germline V CDR1 and CDR2: SEHNR, FQNEAQ (reference sequence). Unmatched junction bases numbered 6, after V lost 6 bases and J lost 1 base. This CDR3 spans 17 amino acids. In DNA, the CDR3 is TGTGCCAGCAGACCCGGACTAGCGGGGGGCCGCACAGATACGCAGTATTTT. Amino acids: CASRPGLAGGRTDTQYF.

This clonotype was found a few times. The chain uses TRBV21-1 and TRBJ2-3; the table's TRBD1 call for D was not verified on the DNA. TRBV21-1 is tagged as a pseudogene. The CDR3 is 17 amino acids. The CDR3 bases are TGTGCCAGCAGCAAAGACTCGGGCTGCGCGGGGGCAGATACGCAGTATTTT. Protein sequence: CASSKDSGCAGADTQYF.

The chain uses TRBV4-3 and TRBJ2-4, with D maybe TRBD2 (6 bases). CDR1 and CDR2 (germline): LGHNA, YSLEER. This CDR3 comprises 15 residues. V lost 1 base and J lost 7, with 14 bases in between. For the CDR3, the DNA is TGCGCCAGCAGCCAAGCGCGGGACGCAGGGAACATTCAGTACTTC. Translating it yields CASSQARDAGNIQYF.

This clonotype was detected a few times. V gene TRBV27 combines with J gene TRBJ2-5; TRBD1 matches at 7 bases. The J segment lost 2 bases and the V segment lost 5 bases, leaving 8 bases of the junction unmatched. In germline, CDR1 is MNHEY, CDR2 SMNVEV (reference sequence). The CDR3 spans 15 residues. The CDR3 region is CASSPGQARQETQYF. The CDR3, as DNA: TGTGCCAGCAGTCCCGGACAGGCCCGGCAAGAGACCCAGTACTTC.

This clonotype was detected many times. This chain connects TRBV6-2 or TRBV6-3 to TRBJ2-5; 9 positions match TRBD1. Germline V lookup: CDR1 MNHEY, CDR2 SVGEGT. This CDR3 region has 15 residues. Losses at the gene ends were 6 bases for V and 4 bases for J; bases not matched to a gene: 9. CDR3 residues: CASSPGTGSGETQYF. The CDR3 nucleotides read TGTGCCAGCAGCCCCGGGACAGGGTCTGGAGAGACCCAGTACTTC.

This clonotype was counted only a few times. This chain connects TRBV20-1 to TRBJ2-3, with TRBD2 as a possible D gene (5 bases). V lost 3 bases, J lost 1 base, and 11 bases lay in between. This CDR3 contains 14 residues. Germline V gene sequence: CDR1 DFQATT, CDR2 SNEGSKA (reference sequence). CDR3 coding DNA: TGCAGTGCTAGGTTGGGAGCCGGCACAGATACGCAGTATTTT. This encodes CSARLGAGTDTQYF.

In this sample, this clonotype turned up a few times. The rearrangement joins TRBV7-6 to TRBJ1-1, with no clear D. Per germline, CDR1 SGHVS and CDR2 FNYEAQ. Trimming pared 4 bases from V and 7 bases from J, leaving 7 bases between. This CDR3 is built from 11 residues. The DNA for the CDR3 is TGTGCCAGCAGCTCTAATCTTGAAGCTTTCTTT. This sequence encodes CASSSNLEAFF.

This clonotype has at least ten counts. This chain uses TRBV7-2 with TRBJ2-3; unclear D gene. Germline values: CDR1 SGHTA, CDR2 FQGNSA. The CDR3 is made up of 15 amino acids. V was shortened by 3 bases and J by 0 bases, with 10 bases between the two germline ends. DNA of the CDR3: TGTGCCAGCAGCTTTCCGGCGGAGAGCACAGATACGCAGTATTTT. It encodes CASSFPAESTDTQYF.

This clonotype was counted many times. This chain links TRBV4-3 with TRBJ2-3; D unresolved. CDR3 length: 15 amino acids. The V gene's germline CDR1 is LGHNA and CDR2 YSLEER. With 0 bases removed from V and 3 bases from J, the gap between germline ends came to 10 bases. The CDR3 coding sequence is TGCGCCAGCAGCCAAGATGGGCAGGTTACAGATACGCAGTATTTT. Its translation: CASSQDGQVTDTQYF.

Ten or more counts support this clonotype. The rearrangement joins TRBV12-3 or TRBV12-4 to TRBJ1-5, with 7 bases aligning to TRBD1. J gave up 11 bases and V 6 bases, and 10 bases lay outside the gene matches. The CDR3 loop spans 13 amino acids. The DNA of the CDR3 is TGTGCCAGCAGCCCAGGGGGTTACGGGTCCCAGCATTTT. Translating it yields CASSPGGYGSQHF.

This chain uses TRBV6-4 with TRBJ2-1; D is undetermined. Germline CDR1 MRHNA, CDR2 SNTAGT. Trimming pared 7 bases from V and 2 bases from J, leaving 15 bases between. This CDR3 is built from 15 residues. CDR3 sequence reads: CASIDRPTAYNEQFF. Here the CDR3 DNA reads TGTGCCAGCATAGACCGACCCACCGCCTACAATGAGCAGTTCTTC.

In its sample, this clonotype ranks as medium-sized. The chain combines TRBV5-6 with TRBJ1-6; D unclear. There are 16 residues in the CDR3. In germline, CDR1 is SGHDT, CDR2 YYEEEE. Trimming left V 6 bases short and J 0 bases short, with 13 bases between. The CDR3 nucleotides are TGTGCCAGCAAGACGATCGGGAGCTCCTATAATTCACCCCTCCACTTT. Residues: CASKTIGSSYNSPLHF.

This clonotype was counted many times. This chain links TRBV2 with TRBJ2-7; TRBD2 aligns across 8 bases. The CDR3 length is 14 residues. Germline V gene sequence: CDR1 SNHLY, CDR2 FYNNEI. After removal of 4 bases from V and 6 bases from J, the junction contained 8 bases not matched to a gene. DNA of the CDR3: TGTGCCAGCAGTGTACAGCGGGGGCGCGGCGAGCAGTACTTC. Translating gives CASSVQRGRGEQYF. Drawing the rest from reference TRBV2 and TRBJ2-7, the complete variable domain is EPEVTQTPSHQVTQMGQEVILRCVPISNHLYFYWYRQILGQKVEFLVSFYNNEISEKSEIFDDQFSVERPDGSNFTLKIRSTKLEDSAMYFCASSVQRGRGEQYFGPGTRLTVT.